Following are 9 T cell receptor beta chains from one sample sequenced in a study of T-cell reconstitution after alpha-beta-depleted transplantation in children. Unique molecular identifiers were used in preparing the TCRbeta library. TCRdb redid the calling of the PCR reads with MiXCR, one entry per CDR3 protein. The repertoire holds fewer than 450,000 distinct CDR3 sequences, with around 15% as singletons. The specimen comprised PBMCs, mostly from graft donor cells, sampled 360 days after TCRalphabeta/CD19-depleted stem cell transplant. These receptors were collected from a male patient between 2 and 9 years old who had a stem cell transplant for acute lymphoblastic leukemia, so the T cells may come from the graft donor.

This clonotype has just a few counts. V is TRBV5-1 and J is TRBJ2-7, with TRBD2 matching over 12 bases. The germline gives CDR1 SGHRS, CDR2 YFSETQ. V lost 4 bases, J lost 3 bases, and 8 bases stayed unmatched. This CDR3 region has 16 residues. The CDR3 protein is CASSPMTSGRGYEQYF. Written as DNA, the CDR3 is TGCGCCAGCAGCCCAATGACTAGCGGGAGAGGCTACGAGCAGTACTTC.

V usage is TRBV14 and J usage is TRBJ2-1; the D is unclear. Per the germline V gene, CDR1 is SGHDN and CDR2 is FVKESK. The CDR3 is 15 amino acids. Trimming cost V 0 bases and J 10 bases, with 16 bases left between them. Here the CDR3 reads CASSQDGGTTQEQFF. The CDR3, as DNA: TGTGCCAGCAGCCAAGATGGCGGCACCACACAGGAGCAGTTCTTC.

The chain couples TRBV28 to TRBJ1-5; 8 bases are a match to TRBD1. Germline V CDR1 and CDR2: MDHEN, SYDVKM. This CDR3 region has 12 residues. V shed 11 bases, J shed 2 bases, and the junction held 2 bases outside the gene matches. In DNA, the CDR3 is TGTGCCGGGGGACAGGGCAATCAGCCCCAGCATTTT. This sequence encodes CAGGQGNQPQHF.

This clonotype was observed a few times. V is TRBV29-1 and J is TRBJ2-2; D perhaps matches TRBD1 (6 bases). Germline CDR1 and CDR2: SQVTM and ANQGSEA. The V gene lost 4 bases and the J gene lost 12 bases, with 24 bases spanning the gap. CDR3 size: 15 residues. CDR3 bases: TGCAGCGTTGGTTGGGTACAGGGTCGGTCGATTAAGCTGTTTTTT. It encodes CSVGWVQGRSIKLFF.

The rearrangement links TRBV6-8 to TRBJ2-2; TRBD2 matches at 10 bases. This CDR3 is built from 19 residues. In germline, CDR1 is MNHGY, CDR2 SAAAGT. The junction had 13 bases not matched to a gene; V was cut back by 4 bases and J by 2 bases. CDR3 loop: CASSFDSGRAYNNTGELFF. CDR3 nucleotide sequence: TGTGCCAGCAGTTTCGACAGCGGGAGGGCCTATAATAACACCGGGGAGCTGTTTTTT.

This clonotype was counted a few times. The rearrangement joins TRBV9 to TRBJ2-1, with 10 bases matching TRBD2. Germline CDR1 is SGDLS and CDR2 is YYNGEE. V lost 0 bases and J lost 13; bases outside the gene matches: 4. The length of the CDR3 is 13 residues. CDR3 bases: TGTGCCAGCAGCGTAGGGGAGCGGGAGGGCCAGTTCTTC. Translated: CASSVGEREGQFF.

This clonotype was detected ten times or more. The genes are TRBV20-1 and TRBJ2-3; D might be TRBD2 (5 bases). Trimming removed 0 bases from V and 2 bases from J, with 12 bases in between. The CDR3 spans 15 residues. Germline values: CDR1 DFQATT, CDR2 SNEGSKA (reference sequence). This chain's CDR3 is CSAREVGEVTDTQYF. CDR3 DNA: TGCAGTGCTAGAGAGGTGGGAGAGGTCACAGATACGCAGTATTTT.

The rearrangement joins TRBV9 to TRBJ1-1, with 10 positions matching TRBD1. Germline V gene lookup returns CDR1 SGDLS and CDR2 YYNGEE. This CDR3 has 15 residues. Trimming cost V 2 bases and J 5 bases; bases outside gene matches: 6. CDR3 in DNA: TGTGCCAGCAGCGTCGGGACAGGGGCGCGAACTGAAGCTTTCTTT. It encodes CASSVGTGARTEAFF.

V gene TRBV5-1 combines with J gene TRBJ2-2; D is uncertain. The germline CDR1 and CDR2 sequences are SGHRS and YFSETQ. The V end lost 6 bases, the J end lost 2 bases, and 11 bases lay between the germline ends. The CDR3 covers 14 residues. The CDR3 coding sequence is TGCGCCAGCACCGGGTTGGAAAACACCGGGGAGCTGTTTTTT. The encoded protein is CASTGLENTGELFF.